This is a list of T cell receptor beta chains from one sample in a study of blood T cell repertoires in COVID-19. Generated by immunoSEQ multiplex PCR, the TCRdb table keeps only in-frame clones and is missing some. The sample has roughly 250,000 clones; 70% to 90% are singletons. Sequencing was carried out using peripheral blood. Receptors were obtained from a woman aged 40-49 years who had recovered from COVID-19. Both conserved end residues are part of each CDR3. D genes are given only for firm matches. For some rows the clone size is stated as once, few or many, or as a class when expanded; others skip it.

>TRBJ2-5|TRBV9|.|once
CASSVVPSGQETQYF
TGTGCCAGCAGCGTAGTCCCCAGCGGCCAAGAGACCCAGTACTTC
>TRBJ2-1|TRBV9|TRBD2|.
CASSVGLAGVEQFF
TGTGCCAGCAGCGTGGGGCTAGCGGGAGTTGAGCAGTTCTTC
>TRBJ2-5|TRBV5-1|.|once
CASSFRGQTQYF
TGCGCCAGCAGCTTCAGGGGTCAGACCCAGTACTTC
>TRBJ1-4|TRBV5-1|.|.
CASSYFSGEKLFF
TGCGCCAGCAGCTACTTTTCAGGGGAAAAACTGTTTTTT
>TRBJ2-1|TRBV30|.|.
CAWSEMGATGQFF
TGTGCCTGGAGCGAAATGGGGGCTACCGGGCAGTTCTTC
>TRBJ1-4|TRBV5-5|.|.
CASGGTTNEKLFF
TGTGCCAGCGGTGGCACAACTAATGAAAAACTGTTTTTT
>TRBJ1-2|TRBV18|.|.
CASSRNAGASNYGYTF
TGTGCCAGCTCACGAAACGCGGGGGCCTCTAACTATGGCTACACCTTC
>TRBJ1-6|TRBV2|.|.
CASSDAGGANSPLHF
TGTGCCAGCAGTGACGCCGGGGGGGCAAATTCACCCCTCCACTTT
>TRBJ1-2|TRBV5-5|TRBD1|.
CASSGPGTGAPNYGYTF
TGTGCCAGCAGCGGGCCGGGCACAGGGGCCCCAAACTATGGCTACACCTTC
>TRBJ1-5|TRBV10-2|.|.
CATGRSGQPQHF
TGCGCCACCGGTAGGTCGGGGCAGCCCCAGCATTTT
>TRBJ2-3|TRBV5-8|TRBD2|.
CASSFILLAGRTDTQYF
TGTGCCAGCAGCTTCATTTTACTAGCGGGGCGCACAGATACGCAGTATTTT
>TRBJ2-7|TRBV7-2|TRBD2|.
CASSPTSGRAVEQYF
TGTGCCAGCAGCCCCACTAGCGGGAGGGCCGTCGAGCAGTACTTC
>TRBJ1-5|TRBV6-2/TRBV6-3|.|.
CASSYGGGAYNQPQHF
TGTGCCAGCAGTTACGGTGGGGGGGCCTACAATCAGCCCCAGCATTTT
>TRBJ2-2|TRBV15|.|.
CATSRGTTNTGELFF
TGTGCCACCAGCAGAGGGACAACGAACACCGGGGAGCTGTTTTTT
>TRBJ2-3|TRBV7-9|.|.
CASSSADSRRTQYF
TGTGCCAGCAGCTCCGCGGACAGCCGCCGCACGCAGTATTTT
>TRBJ2-1|TRBV10-2|.|.
CASSPRLVNEQFF
TGCGCCAGCAGCCCCCGACTAGTCAATGAGCAGTTCTTC
>TRBJ2-1|TRBV18|TRBD2|.
CASSPPGLLDEQFF
TGTGCCAGCTCACCGCCGGGACTACTCGATGAGCAGTTCTTC
>TRBJ2-7|TRBV19|TRBD2|.
CASSILAGSSYEQYF
TGTGCCAGTAGTATACTAGCGGGGAGCTCCTACGAGCAGTACTTC
>TRBJ2-7|TRBV18|.|.
CASSPQGRGTYEQYF
TGTGCCAGCTCACCACAGGGTAGGGGCACATACGAGCAGTACTTC
>TRBJ2-2|TRBV24-1|.|.
CATSGRGTGELFF
TGTGCCACCAGTGGCCGGGGAACCGGGGAGCTGTTTTTT
>TRBJ2-7|TRBV5-6|.|.
CASSPGGTPYEQYF
TGTGCCAGCAGCCCCGGGGGTACCCCCTACGAGCAGTACTTC
>TRBJ2-1|TRBV11-2|TRBD1|.
CASSPRQGAASYNEQFF
TGTGCCAGCAGCCCCCGACAGGGGGCCGCCTCCTACAATGAGCAGTTCTTC
>TRBJ2-7|TRBV3-1/TRBV3-2|TRBD2|.
CASAGRTSGRGSYEQYF
TGTGCCAGTGCAGGTCGGACTAGCGGGAGGGGATCCTACGAGCAGTACTTC